This T cell receptor (beta chain) appears in the sequencing data of a study of blood T cell repertoires in COVID-19 (dated by TCRdb to the early 2020s). Looking at the study overall: Collaborator samples came from the United States, Italy and Spain and covered acute and convalescent phases of COVID-19. The sample metadata nearly always contained a de-identified subject ID, COVID-19 status, age in years and sex. The repertoires were made available in a free public database intended to serve as a resource for research on the immune response to SARS-CoV-2. Subjects who had been exposed to COVID-19, were actively infected with it, or had recovered from it provided the deeply sampled blood TCRbeta repertoires that made up the dataset. The samples were drawn from the first 160 participants of the ongoing ImmuneRACE study and from 1,200 or so subjects provided by 6 global collaborators. Where available, HLA class I and class II types were obtained from metadata supplied by the sample provider rather than from assay-based typing. The prospective study material was composed of cDNA or gDNA derived from T cells, B-cell-depleted T cells, or PBMCs.

Worth noting for this clone: The clone's antigen remains unknown. Base qualities are not recorded, but no much larger clone differs from it by a single base.

Broad study findings and their caveats: Clinical and demographic metadata were provided uncurated, with the amount varying by source and participant.

The immunoSEQ Assay, a bias-controlled multiplex PCR, was used to amplify TCRbeta CDR3 regions from genomic DNA. Per the source publication's procedure: The number of nucleated cells in each sample was estimated by amplification of reference gene primers within the assay. To quantify the absolute abundance of each unique TCRbeta CDR3 rearrangement, sequence reads were collapsed and filtered. Productive Simpson clonality was computed per sample as the square root of Simpson's diversity index over productive rearrangements. TCRdb mirrors the immuneACCESS table, restricted to in-frame sequences. Some clones are absent from its copies; in checked studies, under half trace to an unresolved V gene, and the reason for the others is unknown. The V and J calls and clone size come from that table; D and trimming were worked out from the DNA. In this sample the table shows 65,000 to 85,000 clones, 86% of which occur a single time. The top ten clonotypes cover 3.5% to 5% of the sample.

Whole blood was collected in K2EDTA tubes by collaborating institutions according to the institutions' own protocols. Collaborator samples were shipped for TCRbeta analysis as frozen whole blood, isolated PBMCs, or DNA extracted from either sample type. Sequencing used peripheral blood. This TCR was sampled from a man aged 45-60 years with active COVID-19.

CDR3 reads: CASKRGSNTEAFF. The nucleotides read TGCGCCAGCAAAAGGGGGAGTAACACTGAAGCTTTCTTT. The chain joins TRBV5-1 to TRBJ1-1; perhaps TRBD1 is the D gene, with 6 bases matching. The CDR1 and CDR2 encoded by the germline V gene are SGHRS and YFSETQ. V is reduced by 6 bases and J by 2 bases, leaving a spacing of 11 bases between them. The cysteine opens and the phenylalanine closes a CDR3 of 13 amino acids. Only the CDR3 DNA stays, 39 bases, in frame from base 1.